The 14 T cell receptor beta chains presented below share a single source sample, sequenced in a study of graft-versus-host responses after intestinal transplantation. What these receptors recognize is not known. The method was immunoSEQ multiplex PCR; TCRdb's version includes in-frame clones alone and lacks a portion of them. The repertoire holds 90,000 or so clones, with approximately 78% as singletons. The sample was unstimulated CD4+ T cells sorted from spleen or lymph node cells, taken before intestinal transplant. All receptors derive from a human donor who received an intestinal transplant.

The gene calls are TRBV11-3 and TRBJ2-7; 10 nucleotides align to TRBD1. The V gene end was trimmed by 5 bases and the J gene end by 3 bases; junction bases not matched to a gene: 4. The germline gives CDR1 SGHNT, CDR2 YENEEA. The CDR3 has 14 residues. CDR3 nucleotides: TGTGCCAGCAGCCCCGGGACAGGGGACTACGAGCAGTACTTC. As protein: CASSPGTGDYEQYF.

The CDR3 bases are TGTGCCAGCAGCCGGCTAGCGGGGCCTTACGAGCAGTACTTC. It specifies CASSRLAGPYEQYF. This chain connects TRBV7-8 to TRBJ2-7, with 9 bases identical to TRBD2. The trim removed 5 bases at V and 4 bases at J, leaving 6 bases unmatched. Germline CDR1 is SGHVS and CDR2 is FQNEAQ. The CDR3 extends over 14 amino acids.

V and J are TRBV7-2 and TRBJ2-5; D might be TRBD1 (6 bases). This CDR3 comprises 15 residues. Germline CDR1 reads SGHTA; CDR2 reads FQGNSA. The V gene lost 6 bases and the J gene lost 0 bases, with 14 bases spanning the gap. CDR3 DNA sequence: TGTGCCAGCAGAACAGGGCCCTCATACCAAGAGACCCAGTACTTC. It specifies CASRTGPSYQETQYF.

The chain is built from TRBV20-1 and TRBJ2-7; no clear D. V was cut by 1 base and J by 1 base, with 2 bases left in between. The CDR3 has 11 residues. Germline V gives CDR1 DFQATT, CDR2 SNEGSKA (reference sequence). In nucleotides, the CDR3 is TGCAGTGCTAGAGTATCCTACGAGCAGTACTTC. Residues: CSARVSYEQYF.

The chain joins TRBV20-1 to TRBJ1-2, with D possibly matching TRBD1 (5 bases). From germline, CDR1 is DFQATT and CDR2 SNEGSKA (reference sequence). Trimming cost V 6 bases and J 5 bases, with 10 bases left between them. The CDR3 consists of 11 residues. In DNA, the CDR3 is TGCAGTGCACCAGGGAATTATGGCTACACCTTC. Amino acids: CSAPGNYGYTF.

The chain joins TRBV2 to TRBJ2-3; TRBD2 aligns across 9 bases. The CDR3 sequence is 16 residues long. V gave up 4 bases and J gave up 1 base; unmatched junction bases: 6. Germline V gene sequence: CDR1 SNHLY, CDR2 FYNNEI. CDR3 loop: CASSAGSGGRTDTQYF. The CDR3 coding sequence is TGTGCCAGCAGTGCAGGTAGCGGGGGCCGCACAGATACGCAGTATTTT.

This sequence joins TRBV2 and TRBJ2-5, with a tentative D call TRBD1 (6 bases). The CDR3 is 13 residues long. CDR1 SNHLY and CDR2 FYNNEI come from the germline V gene. The ends were cut back, 10 bases at V and 2 bases at J, with 14 bases in the middle. CDR3 DNA sequence: TGTGCCAACTCCAGACAGGTACAAGAGACCCAGTACTTC. It is translated as CANSRQVQETQYF.

This clone has only one observation. The chain has TRBV18 and TRBJ2-1; 12 bases are a match to TRBD2. There are 18 residues in the CDR3. With V trimmed by 2 bases and J by 8 bases, 13 bases remained unmatched. CDR1 is KGHSH and CDR2 is LQKENI in the germline V gene. CDR3 bases: TGTGCCAGCTCACCAAGGGCTAGCGGGAGGGGACTTTCGTATGAGCAGTTCTTC. It specifies CASSPRASGRGLSYEQFF.

The rearrangement joins TRBV2 to TRBJ2-5; 10 bases map to TRBD1. The CDR3 has 14 residues. Germline-derived CDR1 and CDR2 are SNHLY and FYNNEI. V lost 7 bases, J lost 2 bases, and 4 bases stayed unmatched. CDR3 nucleotides: TGTGCCAGCAAAAGGACAGGGGGACAAGAGACCCAGTACTTC. Translation: CASKRTGGQETQYF.

The CDR3 bases are TGTGCCAGCAGTCTGGACAGGGGGCGGGAGACCCAGTACTTC. It yields the protein CASSLDRGRETQYF. The chain employs TRBV6-5 and TRBJ2-5; 11 bases line up with TRBD1. V gave up 5 bases and J gave up 5 bases; unmatched junction bases: 4. This CDR3 has 14 residues. CDR1 MNHEY and CDR2 SVGAGI come from the germline V gene.

This clone was observed a single time. The J gene is TRBJ1-1, the V gene TRBV5-4; D uncertain. Germline V gene lookup returns CDR1 SGHNT and CDR2 YYREEE (reference sequence). The V and J ends lost 0 bases and 0 bases respectively, with 9 bases between them. The CDR3 length is 15 residues. The CDR3 is CASSLAGIMNTEAFF. As DNA, the CDR3 is TGTGCCAGCAGCTTGGCGGGAATTATGAACACTGAAGCTTTCTTT.

This clone appeared a single time. Other DNA sequences in the same sample also yield this CDR3. The J gene is TRBJ2-7, the V gene TRBV27, with 8 bases that match TRBD2. This CDR3 has 13 amino acids. Unmatched junction bases numbered 1, after V lost 3 bases and J lost 3 bases. Per germline, CDR1 MNHEY and CDR2 SMNVEV (reference sequence). The DNA of the CDR3 is TGTGCCAGCAGTTTGCGGGAGGACTACGAGCAGTACTTC. It encodes CASSLREDYEQYF.

The chain joins TRBV4-1 to TRBJ2-3; D is undetermined. Per the germline V gene, CDR1 is MGHRA and CDR2 is YSYEKL. There are 14 residues in the CDR3. V was pared by 1 base and J by 5 bases, with 10 bases between. CDR3 coding DNA: TGCGCCAGCAGCCAAGTTGGCCAGAAAGATACGCAGTATTTT. It translates to CASSQVGQKDTQYF.

This clone has only a few counts. V is TRBV6-6 and J is TRBJ2-7; 10 nucleotides align to TRBD2. The germline V gene has CDR1 MNHNY and CDR2 SVGAGI (reference sequence). V was clipped by 7 bases and J by 5 bases; unmatched bases: 8. This CDR3 is built from 14 residues. In DNA form, the CDR3 reads TGTGCCAGCATGGTAGCGGGAGGAAGGAACGAGCAGTACTTC. Its translation is CASMVAGGRNEQYF.